These 5 T cell receptor beta chains were sequenced from one sample in a study of blood T cell repertoires in COVID-19. Profiling relied on immunoSEQ multiplex PCR, and the TCRdb table lists in-frame clones only, not all of them. This table has over 130,000 clones, roughly 85% appearing once. The sample was peripheral blood. The receptors originated from a man aged 65 to 85 with acute or convalescent COVID-19.

J is TRBJ1-1 and V is TRBV18, with a possible D match to TRBD1 (5 bases). The CDR3 is 12 amino acids. Germline V gene sequence: CDR1 KGHSH, CDR2 LQKENI. Trimming removed 6 bases from V and 1 base from J, with 6 bases in between. The CDR3 DNA reads TGTGCCAGCTCCCAGGGGAACACTGAAGCTTTCTTT. This translates into CASSQGNTEAFF.

DNA of the CDR3: TGTGCCAGCAGCGTAGAAGCCAGGGGAAATGAGCAGTTCTTC. Amino acid sequence: CASSVEARGNEQFF. The chain has TRBV9 and TRBJ2-1; D might be TRBD1 (6 bases). The CDR3 consists of 14 residues. The germline V gene has CDR1 SGDLS and CDR2 YYNGEE. The V and J ends lost 0 bases and 7 bases respectively, with 11 bases between them. Complete variable domain (other parts from reference TRBV9 and TRBJ2-1): DSGVTQTPKHLITATGQRVTLRCSPRSGDLSVYWYQQSLDQGLQFLIQYYNGEERAKGNILERFSAQQFPDLHSELNLSSLELGDSALYFCASSVEARGNEQFFGPGTRLTVL.

The CDR3 is CAWSVKGNEQYF. CDR3 DNA sequence: TGTGCCTGGAGTGTTAAGGGGAATGAGCAGTACTTC. This chain joins TRBV30 and TRBJ2-7, with D perhaps TRBD1 (5 bases). Per germline, CDR1 GTSNPN and CDR2 SVGIG (reference sequence). This CDR3 spans 12 amino acids. V lost 0 bases and J 7 bases, leaving 10 bases between the germline ends.

Only a few counts were recorded for this clone. The V gene is TRBV12-3 or TRBV12-4, the J gene TRBJ2-2; D is undetermined. V lost 6 bases to trimming and J lost 8 bases, with 10 bases between them. This CDR3 spans 12 amino acids. The CDR3 nucleotides are TGTGCCAGCAGACACGCGGAGGGGGAGCTGTTTTTT. Translating gives CASRHAEGELFF.

This clone has only one observation. The genes are TRBV28 and TRBJ1-2, with no clear D. Germline CDR1 reads MDHEN; CDR2 reads SYDVKM. The CDR3 contains 11 residues. The ends were cut back, 8 bases at V and 0 bases at J, with 4 bases in the middle. The CDR3 DNA follows: TGTGCCAGCTTAGCTAACTATGGCTACACCTTC. This gives the protein CASLANYGYTF.